This TCR beta chain was documented in a study of blood T cells in healthy people across ages. The study's findings and limits: Researchers report that TCR beta diversity correlated strongly with naive T cell percentage.

A J-beta primer mix and a sample-barcoded 5' primer were used in a second PCR of roughly 7 to 12 cycles. Tagging of each cDNA molecule was performed by a template-switch adaptor with 12 random nucleotides. TCRdb fed the 5' RACE reads into MiXCR, producing one record per CDR3 protein. This table has 1.5 million to 2 million distinct CDR3 sequences, about 50% appearing once. As to this clonotype: Its target is not known.

The CDR3 totals 16 residues. CDR1 and CDR2 from the germline V gene are SGHRS and YFSETQ. The receptor's source is a woman between 35 and 50 years old in good health. The specimen was blood. This chain joins TRBV5-1 and TRBJ2-4, with 7 bases fitting TRBD1. The end of the DNA fits TRBJ2-5 better, so the J call may be wrong. The CDR3 DNA reads TGCGCCAGCAGCTGGGGACAGTCCATTATCCAAGAGACCCAGTACTTC. Protein: CASSWGQSIIQETQYF.